Reported below is one T cell receptor beta chain. The antigen remains undetermined. The data originate from a study of a mutant IDH1 vaccine in newly diagnosed glioma. Study in general: Across weeks 1, 3, 5, 7, 11, 15, 19 and 23, patients received a vaccination each time, eight in all. Initiation of the vaccine course occurred 4-6 weeks after radiotherapy alone, or alongside temozolomide cycles. General study points: Of all patients, around 94% showed vaccine-induced immune responses.

The CDR3 runs 13 residues. Trimming pared 9 bases from V and 6 bases from J, leaving 16 bases between. Documented time point: week 5, during vaccination. Every vaccine dose comprised 300 ug of mutant IDH1 20-mer peptide plus topical imiquimod. Generated by immunoSEQ multiplex PCR, the TCRdb table keeps only in-frame clones and is missing some. Altogether more than 40,000 clones are present, about three quarters being singletons, with the ten largest covering 1.8%. The TCR sequence derives from a woman aged 40 to 50 with glioma. The source was PBMCs, collected from a glioma patient whose treatment included an IDH1 peptide vaccine. The chain uses TRBV23-1 and TRBJ2-3; TRBD2 might be the D (6 bases). TRBV23-1 is an open reading frame, and its role is uncertain. The CDR3, as DNA: TGCGCCAGGGCACCATACCGGGGGGATACGCAGTATTTT. It is translated as CARAPYRGDTQYF.